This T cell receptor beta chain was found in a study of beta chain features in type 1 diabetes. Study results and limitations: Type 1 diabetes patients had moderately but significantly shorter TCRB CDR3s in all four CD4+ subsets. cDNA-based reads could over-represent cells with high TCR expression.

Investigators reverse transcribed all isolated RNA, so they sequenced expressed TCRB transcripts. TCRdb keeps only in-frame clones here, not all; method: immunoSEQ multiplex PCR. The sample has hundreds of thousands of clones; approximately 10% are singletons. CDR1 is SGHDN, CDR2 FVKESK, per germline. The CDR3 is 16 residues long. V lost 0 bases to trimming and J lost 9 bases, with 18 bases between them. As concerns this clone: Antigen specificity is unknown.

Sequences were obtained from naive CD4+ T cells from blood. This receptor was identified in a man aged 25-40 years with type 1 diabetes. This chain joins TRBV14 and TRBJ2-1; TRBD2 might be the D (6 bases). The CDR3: CASSQDRGSSGVEQFF. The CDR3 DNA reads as TGTGCCAGCAGCCAAGATAGAGGTAGTAGCGGAGTTGAGCAGTTCTTC.